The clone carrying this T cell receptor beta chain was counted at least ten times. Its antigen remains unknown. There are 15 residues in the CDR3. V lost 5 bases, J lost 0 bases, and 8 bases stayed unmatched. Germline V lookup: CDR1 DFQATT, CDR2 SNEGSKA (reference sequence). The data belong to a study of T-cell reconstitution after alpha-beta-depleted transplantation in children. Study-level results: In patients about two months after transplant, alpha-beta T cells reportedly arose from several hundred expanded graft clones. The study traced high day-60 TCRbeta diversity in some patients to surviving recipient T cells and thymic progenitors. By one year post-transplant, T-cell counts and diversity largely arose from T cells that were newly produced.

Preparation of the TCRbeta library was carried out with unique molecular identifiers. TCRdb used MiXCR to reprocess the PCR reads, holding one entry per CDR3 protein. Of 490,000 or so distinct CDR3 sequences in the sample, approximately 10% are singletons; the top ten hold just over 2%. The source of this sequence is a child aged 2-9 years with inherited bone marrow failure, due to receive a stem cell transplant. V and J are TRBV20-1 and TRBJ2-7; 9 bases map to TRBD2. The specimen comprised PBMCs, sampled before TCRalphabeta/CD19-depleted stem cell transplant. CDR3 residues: CSAPKLSGSSYEQYF. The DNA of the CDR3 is TGCAGTGCTCCCAAGCTTAGCGGGAGCTCCTACGAGCAGTACTTC.